A single sample is the source of the 11 T cell receptor beta chains below, sequenced in a study of Graves' ophthalmopathy and Graves' hyperthyroidism (dated by TCRdb to about 2018). The listed sequencing device is Illumina HiSeq 2000. For repertoire sequencing, the TCR beta CDR3 regions were amplified from RNA transcripts. A first-round RT-PCR used HTBI primers with the Qiagen OneStep RT-PCR kit, followed by a second-round multiplex PCR, size selection and purification. TCRdb applied fastp at Q25 and MiXCR to the public reads, then kept only in-frame beta chains. Each record represents a unique CDR3 protein, reported with the most common genes and DNA among its rows. For this sample the table gives about 480,000 distinct CDR3 sequences, of which around 14% were detected only once. The ten biggest clones cover approximately 9.8% of the sample. The material sequenced was blood. Every receptor here comes from a woman aged 25 to 39 with Graves' ophthalmopathy. Donor details come from another sample of the same person, matched by shared clones.

This chain connects TRBV6-1 to TRBJ2-5; 9 bases line up with TRBD1. The germline V gene has CDR1 MNHNS and CDR2 SASEGT. The CDR3 has 16 residues. The junction had 9 bases not matched to a gene; V was cut back by 3 bases and J by 4 bases. The CDR3 DNA reads as TGTGCCAGCAGTGACACGCCGGGACAGGGAAGAGAGACCCAGTACTTC. This sequence encodes CASSDTPGQGRETQYF.

This clonotype came up many times. The chain is built from TRBV28 and TRBJ1-1; 10 bases line up with TRBD1. Trimming took 4 bases from V and 1 from J; bases not matched to a gene: 6. Germline V gives CDR1 MDHEN, CDR2 SYDVKM. The CDR3 length is 16 residues. In DNA, the CDR3 is TGTGCCAGCAGTTATTGGACAGGGGGACCGAACACTGAAGCTTTCTTT. Its protein product is CASSYWTGGPNTEAFF.

This clonotype was counted at least ten times. The rearrangement joins TRBV12-3 or TRBV12-4 to TRBJ1-1, with D tentatively TRBD1 (5 bases). This CDR3 spans 15 amino acids. V lost 2 bases and J 4 bases, leaving 14 bases between the germline ends. The chain's CDR3 is CASSLSPGLTTEAFF. CDR3 coding DNA: TGTGCCAGCAGTTTATCCCCGGGACTGACCACTGAAGCTTTCTTT.

This clonotype was counted ten times or more. The CDR3 nucleotides are TGTGCCAGCAGGCGGGGCCAGGGGGCCGGGGAGCTGTTTTTT. This encodes CASRRGQGAGELFF. This sequence joins TRBV2 and TRBJ2-2; a weak D match, TRBD1 (7 bases). V lost 6 bases, J lost 6 bases, and 14 bases lay in between. CDR3 length: 14 amino acids. Germline-derived CDR1 and CDR2 are SNHLY and FYNNEI.

This clonotype turned up a few times. The rearrangement uses TRBV20-1 and TRBJ2-7; 11 positions match TRBD1. CDR3 length equals 15 residues. The trim removed 0 bases at V and 6 bases at J, leaving 7 bases unmatched. The germline V gene has CDR1 DFQATT and CDR2 SNEGSKA (reference sequence). The CDR3 protein is CSARDRRDRGVEQYF. The CDR3 region has the DNA TGCAGTGCTAGAGATCGCCGGGACAGGGGGGTCGAGCAGTACTTC.

This clonotype was counted many times. V gene TRBV6-5 combines with J gene TRBJ1-5; TRBD1 matches at 8 bases. Trimming cost V 5 bases and J 0 bases; bases outside gene matches: 6. Germline loops: CDR1 MNHEY, CDR2 SVGAGI. The CDR3 spans 16 residues. This CDR3 is CASSRQGLNSNQPQHF. CDR3 DNA: TGTGCCAGCAGTCGACAGGGGCTGAATAGCAATCAGCCCCAGCATTTT.

This clonotype was detected many times. J is TRBJ1-5 and V is TRBV28; D is possibly TRBD1 (6 bases). The CDR3 covers 13 residues. Per the germline V gene, CDR1 is MDHEN and CDR2 is SYDVKM. V was shortened by 6 bases and J by 9 bases, with 15 bases between the two germline ends. CDR3 sequence (DNA): TGTGCCAGCAGGGGACATCATGAGGCGCCCCAGCATTTT. Translation gives CASRGHHEAPQHF. Drawing the rest from reference TRBV28 and TRBJ1-5, the complete variable domain is DVKVTQSSRYLVKRTGEKVFLECVQDMDHENMFWYRQDPGLGLRLIYFSYDVKMKEKGDIPEGYSVSREKKERFSLILESASTNQTSMYLCASRGHHEAPQHFGDGTRLSIL.

Only a few counts were recorded for this clonotype. The chain combines TRBV29-1 with TRBJ2-2; 7 bases fit TRBD1. The germline CDR1 and CDR2 sequences are SQVTM and ANQGSEA. The junction had 2 bases not matched to a gene; V was cut back by 5 bases and J by 2 bases. This CDR3 is built from 13 residues. CDR3: CSVRDSNTGELFF. The CDR3 DNA reads as TGCAGCGTTCGGGACAGTAACACCGGGGAGCTGTTTTTT.

This rearrangement joins TRBV30 to TRBJ2-5; possible D gene TRBD2, 5 bases. Trimming took 4 bases from V and 2 from J, leaving 11 bases between them. The CDR3 has 13 residues. Per the germline V gene, CDR1 is GTSNPN and CDR2 is SVGIG (reference sequence). The CDR3 DNA is TGTGCCTGGAACGGAGGTGGACAAGAGACCCAGTACTTC. Translated, it gives CAWNGGGQETQYF.

At least ten counts were recorded for this clonotype. Possible read error: a much larger clone is one base away. The V and J genes are TRBV7-3 and TRBJ1-2; no clear D gene. Trimming took 3 bases from V and 3 from J, leaving 2 bases between them. Germline values: CDR1 SGHTA, CDR2 FQGTGA. The CDR3 extends over 11 amino acids. The CDR3 nucleotides are TGTGCCAGCAGCTTCTACTATGGCTACACCTTC. Translation: CASSFYYGYTF.

V and J are TRBV6-1 and TRBJ2-5; 12 nucleotides align to TRBD2. Near its end, the DNA agrees better with TRBJ2-4, so the J call may be wrong. This CDR3 is built from 20 residues. The germline CDR1 and CDR2 sequences are MNHNS and SASEGT. The CDR3: CASRDLASGRAGLDKNIQYF. In DNA, the CDR3 is TGTGCCAGCAGGGATTTGGCTAGCGGGAGGGCCGGTCTAGACAAAAACATTCAGTACTTC.